A single T cell receptor (beta chain) is shown here with its context. The CDR3 runs 11 residues. Germline V gene sequence: CDR1 LGHDT, CDR2 YNNKEL (reference sequence). Trimming left V 9 bases short and J 3 bases short, with 8 bases between. The use of a sample-barcoded 5' primer and a J-beta primer mix characterized a second PCR of roughly 6 to 12 cycles. TCRdb reanalysed the 5' RACE reads using MiXCR and keeps one entry per CDR3 protein. This table has about 1.4 million distinct CDR3 sequences, roughly 64% appearing once. The data are from a study of blood T cells in healthy people across ages. Sequenced material: blood. The rearrangement links TRBV3-1 to TRBJ1-1; D is uncertain. This TCR derives from a man aged 18 to 29 in good health. The CDR3 loop is CASRSYTEAFF. The CDR3 DNA reads TGTGCCAGTAGGTCCTACACTGAAGCTTTCTTT.